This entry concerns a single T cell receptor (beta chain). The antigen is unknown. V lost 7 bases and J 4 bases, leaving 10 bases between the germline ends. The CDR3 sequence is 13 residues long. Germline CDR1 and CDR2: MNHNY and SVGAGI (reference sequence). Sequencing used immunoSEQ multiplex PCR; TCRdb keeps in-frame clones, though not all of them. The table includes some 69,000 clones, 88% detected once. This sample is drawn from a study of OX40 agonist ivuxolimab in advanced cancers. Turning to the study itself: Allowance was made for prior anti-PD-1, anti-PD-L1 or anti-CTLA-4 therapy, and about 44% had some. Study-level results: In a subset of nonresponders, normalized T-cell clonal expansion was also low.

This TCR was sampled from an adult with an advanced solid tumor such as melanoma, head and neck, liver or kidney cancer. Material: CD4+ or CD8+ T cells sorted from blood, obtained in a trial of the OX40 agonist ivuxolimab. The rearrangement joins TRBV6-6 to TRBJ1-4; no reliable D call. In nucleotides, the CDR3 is TGTGCCAGCACTTCGGGCCATAATGAAAAACTGTTTTTT. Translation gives CASTSGHNEKLFF.